The 2 T cell receptor beta chains below all came from one sample that was sequenced in a study of regulatory T cells in long-lasting Graves disease. The sample's time point: newly diagnosed GD, antithyroid drugs for less than 3 months. Researchers made the TCR library from RNA that was extracted from PBMCs. For TCR beta, libraries came from iRepertoire HTBI primers and Arm-PCR of CDR3 regions. TCRdb reanalysed the multiplex PCR reads using MiXCR and keeps one entry per CDR3 protein. The table lists 300,000 to 400,000 distinct CDR3 sequences, 16% of them singletons. The sample was also reused in another study, on T cells in Graves' hyperthyroidism and ophthalmopathy.

This specimen was peripheral blood mononuclear cells (PBMCs), taken at new diagnosis, from a patient treated with antithyroid drugs. The receptors here all came from a man aged 40-50 years with Graves disease.

This chain joins TRBV2 and TRBJ2-7; D is possibly TRBD1 (6 bases). Germline assignment: CDR1 SNHLY and CDR2 FYNNEI. The CDR3 runs to 16 residues. Trimming left V 3 bases short and J 0 bases short, with 15 bases between. The CDR3 sequence is CASSDSGAYGSYEQYF. CDR3 coding DNA: TGTGCCAGCAGTGATTCAGGGGCTTATGGCTCCTACGAGCAGTACTTC.

V gene TRBV6-5 combines with J gene TRBJ2-7, with 9 bases that match TRBD1. CDR1 and CDR2 from the germline V gene are MNHEY and SVGAGI. The CDR3 extends over 14 amino acids. After removal of 4 bases from V and 6 bases from J, the junction contained 7 bases not matched to a gene. This CDR3 is CASSSPGQGGEQYF. CDR3 nucleotide sequence: TGTGCCAGCAGTTCACCGGGACAGGGTGGCGAGCAGTACTTC.